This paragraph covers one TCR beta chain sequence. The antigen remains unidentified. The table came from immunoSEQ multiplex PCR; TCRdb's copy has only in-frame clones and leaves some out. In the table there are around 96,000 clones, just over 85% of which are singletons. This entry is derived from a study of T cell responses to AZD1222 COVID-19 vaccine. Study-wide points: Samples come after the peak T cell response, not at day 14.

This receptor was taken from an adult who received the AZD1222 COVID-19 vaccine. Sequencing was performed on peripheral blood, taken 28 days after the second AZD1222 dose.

The CDR3 DNA sequence: TGTGCCAGCAGCCAGCGGGGTGGAACAGATACGCAGTATTTT. Amino acids: CASSQRGGTDTQYF. This rearrangement joins TRBV3-1 (or the pseudogene TRBV3-2) to TRBJ2-3; tentatively, D is TRBD2 (6 bases). This CDR3 is 14 amino acids long. The germline V gene has CDR1 LGHDT and CDR2 YNNKEL (reference sequence). Deletions cut 3 bases from V and 3 bases from J, with 10 bases between.